These T cell receptor beta chains were read from a single sample in a study of metastatic and nonmetastatic thyroid tumors. MiXCR re-clonotyped the PCR reads for TCRdb. In the table there are about 40,000 clones, roughly 11% of which are singletons. The sequencing input was blood. These receptors all stem from a female donor with papillary thyroid cancer or a benign thyroid nodule (not recorded which). Some clones in this sample may be carry-over from other donors' samples. Each CDR3 is given with its conserved first and last residue. The D gene is left open where the match is weak. Not every row has a clone size; where given, it reads once, few, many or a size class.

v_gene	d_gene	abundance	len	j_gene	CDR3nt	CDR3aa
TRBV12-3/TRBV12-4	-	many	13	TRBJ2-1	TGTGCCAGCAGACAAGGGCCCTACAATGAGCAGTTCTTC	CASRQGPYNEQFF
TRBV6-2/TRBV6-3	TRBD2	many	16	TRBJ2-7	TGTGCCAGCAGCCCCGACGGGGGGACCAACCCTTACGAGCAGTACTTC	CASSPDGGTNPYEQYF
TRBV19	-	many	14	TRBJ2-7	TGTGCCAGTAGTATTACAGGGTTTAACTACGAGCAGTACTTC	CASSITGFNYEQYF
TRBV30	-	-	13	TRBJ1-6	TGTGCCTGGAGGAACAGTTTGAATTCACCCCTCCACTTT	CAWRNSLNSPLHF
TRBV30	-	-	15	TRBJ1-6	TGTGCCTGGAGTGTACTTCCTCGGGGATCTTCACCCCTCCACTTT	CAWSVLPRGSSPLHF
TRBV19	-	few	15	TRBJ1-5	TGTGCCAGTAGTACAATCGGGGGGAGCAATCAGCCCCAGCATTTT	CASSTIGGSNQPQHF
TRBV24-1	-	many	16	TRBJ2-2	TGTGCCACCAGTGATTTGGGGGGAGAGTCCACCGGGGAGCTGTTTTTT	CATSDLGGESTGELFF
TRBV7-9	TRBD2	many	17	TRBJ2-5	TGTGCCAGCAGCTTAGACGTGTCTAGCGGGAGAGGCGAGACCCAGTACTTC	CASSLDVSSGRGETQYF
TRBV5-4	-	many	13	TRBJ2-5	TGTGCCAGCAGCTTTACTAATCAAGAGACCCAGTACTTC	CASSFTNQETQYF
TRBV13	TRBD2	many	19	TRBJ2-2	TGTGCCAGCAGCCCAGGACTAGCGGGAGGCTGGGCGAACACCGGGGAGCTGTTTTTT	CASSPGLAGGWANTGELFF
TRBV7-8	-	many	19	TRBJ2-1	TGTGCCAGCAGCGGAATGCGGACAGGACCGCGGGGCTACTACAATGAGCAGTTCTTC	CASSGMRTGPRGYYNEQFF
TRBV10-3	-	many	15	TRBJ1-6	TGTGCCATCAGTGACCTTGACGGACGAAATTCACCCCTCCACTTT	CAISDLDGRNSPLHF
TRBV12-3/TRBV12-4	-	many	12	TRBJ2-1	TGTGCCAGCAAACTACTTCGGAATGAGCAGTTCTTC	CASKLLRNEQFF
TRBV7-9	TRBD1	many	14	TRBJ2-1	TGTGCCAGCAGCCCCGGGACAGGGAGCAATGAGCAGTTCTTC	CASSPGTGSNEQFF
TRBV25-1	TRBD2	-	19	TRBJ2-1	TGTGCCAGCAGCCTAACACGGACTAGCGGGAAGGGGTTGTACAATGAGCAGTTCTTC	CASSLTRTSGKGLYNEQFF
TRBV7-9	-	-	14	TRBJ2-3	TGTGCCAGGGGTGATAGCGGAAGCACAGATACGCAGTATTTT	CARGDSGSTDTQYF
TRBV19	TRBD1	many	14	TRBJ1-2	TGTGCCAGTAGGCACAGGGGGGCGTCCCATGGCTACACCTTC	CASRHRGASHGYTF
TRBV6-1	-	many	12	TRBJ1-6	TGTGCCAGCACGGCCACTACTTCACCCCTCCACTTT	CASTATTSPLHF
TRBV24-1	TRBD1	-	14	TRBJ2-1	TGTGCCACCAGGGGGACAGGGACCTCTGGTGAGCAGTTCTTC	CATRGTGTSGEQFF
TRBV19	TRBD2	many	14	TRBJ2-7	TGTGCCAGTAGGCCTAGCGCGGGAGCTGACGAGCAGTACTTC	CASRPSAGADEQYF
TRBV12-3/TRBV12-4	-	few	13	TRBJ2-7	TGTGCCAGCATTTTTTTGCATTTGGGAGAGCAGTACTTC	CASIFLHLGEQYF
TRBV7-2	TRBD1	-	15	TRBJ1-3	TGTGAAAGCAGCTATGGACAGGGAAAAGGCAACACCATATATTTT	CESSYGQGKGNTIYF
TRBV11-3	-	many	13	TRBJ2-5	TGTGCCAGCAGCCGAAACCCCAGGGAGACCCAGTACTTC	CASSRNPRETQYF
TRBV10-1	-	many	14	TRBJ2-1	TGCGCCAGCAGTGACTCGACAGGTGGTAATGAGCAGTTCTTC	CASSDSTGGNEQFF
TRBV2	TRBD1	many	19	TRBJ2-3	TGTGCCAGCAGTCAATCTCGACGGTGGGACAGGGGACCCACAGATACGCAGTATTTT	CASSQSRRWDRGPTDTQYF
TRBV25-1	TRBD1	few	18	TRBJ2-6	TGTGCCAGCAGTGCCATACAGGGGGCGACCTCTGGGGCCAACGTCCTGACTTTC	CASSAIQGATSGANVLTF
TRBV12-3/TRBV12-4	-	few	15	TRBJ2-5	TGTGCCAGCACCCTTTCCGGCGGGCCCCAAGAGACCCAGTACTTC	CASTLSGGPQETQYF
TRBV7-3	TRBD1	many	15	TRBJ2-2	TGTGCCAGCAGCTTACGTGGGACAGGGTTCGGGGAGCTGTTTTTT	CASSLRGTGFGELFF
TRBV7-2	TRBD1	-	16	TRBJ2-5	TGTGCCATCAGCCCCCGGGACAGCCTACTTCAAGAGACCCAGTACTTC	CAISPRDSLLQETQYF
TRBV20-1	TRBD1	many	15	TRBJ1-3	TGCAGTGCTCGGAACCGGGACAGGGCTGGAAACACCATATATTTT	CSARNRDRAGNTIYF
TRBV4-1	-	many	14	TRBJ2-1	TGCGCCAGCAGCCAAGGACAGGTAATCAATGAGCAGTTCTTC	CASSQGQVINEQFF
TRBV7-8	-	-	13	TRBJ1-1	TGTGCCAGCAGACAGGTGAGGAACACTGAATCTTTCTTT	CASRQVRNTESFF
TRBV28	-	many	11	TRBJ1-2	TGTGCCAGCAGTCAAAACTATGGCTACACCTTC	CASSQNYGYTF
TRBV10-3	-	many	14	TRBJ2-7	TGTGCCATCAGTGAGTCCGGGAGACCCTACGAGCAGTACTTC	CAISESGRPYEQYF
TRBV10-1	-	-	15	TRBJ2-3	TGCGCCATCAGTGAGGGTTGTGTCAGGGCAGATACGCAGTATTTT	CAISEGCVRADTQYF
TRBV20-1	-	many	17	TRBJ2-3	TGCAGTGCTAGAAGTGCGGATTCCGGGGATATCACAGATACGCAGTATTTT	CSARSADSGDITDTQYF
TRBV9	-	many	16	TRBJ1-2	TGTGCCAGCAGCCTCCGCAGAGTGGGGGGCTTCTATGGCTACACCTTC	CASSLRRVGGFYGYTF
TRBV7-9	-	many	15	TRBJ1-3	TGTGCCAGCAGCTTAGTTATGGGGGCCGGAAACACCATATATTTT	CASSLVMGAGNTIYF
TRBV7-9	TRBD2	many	17	TRBJ2-1	TGTGCCAGCAGCTTAAGTAGTGCACTAGCGGAGGACAATGAGCAGTTCTTC	CASSLSSALAEDNEQFF
TRBV5-4	TRBD1	many	15	TRBJ2-3	TGTGCCAGCAGCACCGACAGGGGCCGCACAGATACGCAGTATTTT	CASSTDRGRTDTQYF
TRBV2	TRBD2	many	16	TRBJ2-7	TGTGCCAGCAGTGAACGTCGACTAGCGGGATTCTACGAGCAGTACTTC	CASSERRLAGFYEQYF
TRBV20-1	TRBD1	many	13	TRBJ1-3	TGCAGTGCTTCGGGACAGGCTGGAAACACCATATATTTT	CSASGQAGNTIYF
TRBV6-5	-	-	14	TRBJ2-7	TGTGCCAGCAGTTACGGTGCGCTCTCCTACGAGCAGTACTTC	CASSYGALSYEQYF
TRBV5-4	TRBD2	many	14	TRBJ2-5	TGTGCCAGCAGCCGTAGCGGGAGTGAGGAGACCCAGTACTTC	CASSRSGSEETQYF
TRBV5-1	TRBD1	many	15	TRBJ2-1	TGCGCCAGCACCCCCGGGACAGGGTTTAACAATGAGCAGTTCTTC	CASTPGTGFNNEQFF
TRBV5-1	TRBD1	many	15	TRBJ2-4	TGCGCCAGCAGAGACACAGGGGCTCCCAAAAACATTCAGTACTTC	CASRDTGAPKNIQYF
TRBV4-1	TRBD1	many	17	TRBJ2-1	TGCGCCAGCAGCCTTCTTTTCCGACAGGGTGGTTTGGATGAGCAGTTCTTC	CASSLLFRQGGLDEQFF
TRBV11-2	-	once	12	TRBJ1-6	TGTGCCAGCAGCTTAGCCGGACAGCAACTCCACTTT	CASSLAGQQLHF
TRBV20-1	TRBD2	many	14	TRBJ2-7	TGCAGTGCTAGGGGGACTAGCGGGACTTACGAGCAGTACTTC	CSARGTSGTYEQYF
TRBV2	TRBD2	-	16	TRBJ2-3	TGTTCCAGCAGGGGAGCTAGCGGGAGAACCACGGATACGCAGTATTTT	CSSRGASGRTTDTQYF
TRBV7-2	TRBD2	many	17	TRBJ2-5	TGTGCCAGCAGCTTGGGGACTAGCGGACTATTTCAAGAGACCCAGTACTTC	CASSLGTSGLFQETQYF
TRBV6-2/TRBV6-3	-	many	12	TRBJ2-7	TGTGCCAGCAGGGACTTCACATACGAGCAGTACTTC	CASRDFTYEQYF
TRBV7-3	TRBD1	once	13	TRBJ2-7	TGTGCCAGCAGCACCGGACAGGGGAACGAGCAGTACTTC	CASSTGQGNEQYF
TRBV19	-	many	16	TRBJ1-4	TGTGCCAGTAGTCGGTCGGCCGGGGGCCTAAATGAAAAACTGTTTTTT	CASSRSAGGLNEKLFF
TRBV9	-	many	13	TRBJ1-5	TGTGCCAGCAGCGTAGCGAATGGTCAGCCCCAGCATTTT	CASSVANGQPQHF